This T cell receptor (beta chain) was identified in a study of blood T cell repertoires in COVID-19. Study context: Collection of acute and convalescent COVID-19 samples took place in the United States, Italy and Spain. PBMCs, B-cell-depleted T cells, or T cells were the source of the cDNA or gDNA that made up the material.

Original analysis: Reference gene primers were amplified, and this amplification served to estimate nucleated cell counts. Sequencing used immunoSEQ multiplex PCR; TCRdb keeps in-frame clones, though not all of them. V and J calls and clone size are as listed in that table; D and trimming were resolved from the DNA. The table has roughly 250,000 clones, 65% to 85% seen once; the top ten hold 15% to 18%. Enrolled during active infection, Seattle patients were then followed longitudinally. The V and J ends lost 0 bases and 6 bases, in that order; junction bases with no gene match: 7. The germline V gene encodes CDR1 LGHDT and CDR2 YNNKEL (reference sequence). The CDR3 is 18 amino acids.

What was sequenced was peripheral blood. The genes are TRBV3-1 (or the pseudogene TRBV3-2) and TRBJ2-3, with 15 bases matching TRBD2. The sequence was collected from a person aged 65-85 years with COVID-19, enrolled during active disease. The CDR3 here is CASSQEVGLAGGRDTQYF. The CDR3 nucleotides read TGTGCCAGCAGCCAAGAGGTGGGACTAGCGGGGGGAAGGGATACGCAGTATTTT.